This record concerns one T cell receptor beta chain sequence. This clonotype came up a few times. Its specific antigen is unknown. The sample holds no much larger clone one base away, and base qualities are not on file. The data are from a study of T-cell memory formation after mild COVID-19 (dated by TCRdb to 2020 to 2023). Study-wide context: Most TCR sequence clusters were specific to one of the two donors. Longitudinal TCRalpha and TCRbeta repertoire sequencing tracked T-cell clones expanding and contracting after mild COVID-19 in two donors. The cohort was made up of two young adult volunteers, one female and one male, who were previously healthy.

Results and caveats for the whole study, not just this receptor: Some responding clones were found in pre-infection memory, which suggests that pre-existing cross-reactive memory T cells took part in the SARS-CoV-2 response. From day 15 to 85, contracting clones showed balanced CD4/CD8 phenotypes, whereas a second wave of clones that expanded from day 15 to 37 leaned towards CD4+. Contracting CD4+ clones turned up mainly in the CM and EM memory subsets, whereas EMRA was where CD8+ clones were enriched. SARS-CoV-2 specificity of the second-wave clones peaking on day 37 was not confirmed. The study covered only a couple of mild cases, and larger cohorts including severe cases with pre-infection samples were considered necessary.

Relative to germline, V is 2 bases shorter and J is 7 bases shorter, with 15 bases between their ends. CDR3 length: 15 amino acids, cysteine to phenylalanine. Here the CDR3 DNA is all that survives: 45 bases in frame from base 1. CDR1 is given as KGHSH and CDR2 as LQKENI, both from the germline V gene. Ficoll-Paque density gradient centrifugation was the method used to isolate PBMCs. The run used an Illumina NovaSeq 6000. TCRalpha and TCRbeta cDNA libraries were built by 5'RACE with constant-segment primers, adding sample barcodes and unique molecular identifiers. RNA was extracted from every sample with Trizol reagent. Libraries were amplified in two PCR steps, with a second sample barcode and Illumina TruSeq adapters added in the second step. Sequencing of libraries was performed on an Illumina NovaSeq with 2 x 150 bp paired-end reads. The published analysis was carried out like this. The reads were demultiplexed and collapsed into UMI-guided consensus sequences using migec v1.2.7. With mixcr v2.1.11, UMI consensuses were aligned to TRA and TRB V and J templates and assembled into clonotypes. Clonotypes were classified as expanded or contracted when called significant by both edgeR and NoisET, with noise models trained on biological replicates. edgeR calls used a false discovery rate-adjusted p below 0.01 and a log2 fold-change threshold of 1. PCA with hierarchical clustering of max-normalized trajectories of the 1000 most abundant clonotypes was used as exploratory dynamics analysis. Each responding clone was given a CD4 or CD8 phenotype based on the CD4+ and CD8+ repertoires, which had been sequenced separately. TCRdb itself trimmed the public reads at Q25 with fastp, ran MiXCR and retained productive beta chains. Duplicate CDR3 protein sequences are folded into a single record with the most common DNA and genes. The V and J calls, along with clone size, are taken from TCRdb and not from the paper's own processing. This sample lists 200,000 to 250,000 distinct CDR3 sequences; 15% were detected once. Together, the top ten hold around 2% of the sample.

Sequenced: PBMCs or a T cell subset sorted from them (not recorded which). The rearrangement joined TRBV18 to TRBJ1-5; TRBD1 is possibly the D segment (5 matching bases). The TCR originated in an adult woman who had mild COVID-19 (a few samples of this study predate the infection). The sample titles of this study are shuffled in the database, so cell type and time point are left out; the donor was told from shared clones. CDR3 protein: CASSPGTPGRQPQHF. The sequenced DNA is TGTGCCAGCTCACCAGGGACGCCTGGACGGCAGCCCCAGCATTTT.